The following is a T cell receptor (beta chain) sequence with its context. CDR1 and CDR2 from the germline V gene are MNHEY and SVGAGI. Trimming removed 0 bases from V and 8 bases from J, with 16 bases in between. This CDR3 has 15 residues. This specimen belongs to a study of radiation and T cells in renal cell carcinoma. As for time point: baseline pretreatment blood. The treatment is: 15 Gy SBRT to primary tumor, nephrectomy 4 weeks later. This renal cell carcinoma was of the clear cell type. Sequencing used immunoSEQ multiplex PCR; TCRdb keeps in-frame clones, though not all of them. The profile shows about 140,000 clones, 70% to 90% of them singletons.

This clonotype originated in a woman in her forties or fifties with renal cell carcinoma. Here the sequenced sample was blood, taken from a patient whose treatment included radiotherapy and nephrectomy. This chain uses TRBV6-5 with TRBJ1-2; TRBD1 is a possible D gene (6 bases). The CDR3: CASSYSVWTASGYTF. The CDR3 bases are TGTGCCAGCAGTTACTCCGTCTGGACAGCCTCCGGCTACACCTTC.